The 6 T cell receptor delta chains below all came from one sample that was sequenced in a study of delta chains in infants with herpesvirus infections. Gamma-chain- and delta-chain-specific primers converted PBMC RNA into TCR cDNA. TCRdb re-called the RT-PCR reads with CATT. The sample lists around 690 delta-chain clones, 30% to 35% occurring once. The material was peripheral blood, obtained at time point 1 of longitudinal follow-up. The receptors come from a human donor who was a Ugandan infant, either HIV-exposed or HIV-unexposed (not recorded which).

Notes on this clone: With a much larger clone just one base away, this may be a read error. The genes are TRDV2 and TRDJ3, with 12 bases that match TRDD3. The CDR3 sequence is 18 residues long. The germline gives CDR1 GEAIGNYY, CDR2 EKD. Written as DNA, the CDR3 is TGTGCCTGTGACAAAATACTGGGGGATACCTGGGACATCCGACAGATGTTTTTC. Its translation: CACDKILGDTWDIRQMFF.

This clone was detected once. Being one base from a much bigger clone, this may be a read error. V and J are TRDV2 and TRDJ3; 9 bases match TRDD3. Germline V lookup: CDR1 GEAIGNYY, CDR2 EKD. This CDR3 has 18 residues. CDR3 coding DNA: TGTGCCTGTGACACCGTACTGGGGGACGCCTGGGACGCCCGACAGATGTTTTTC. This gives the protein CACDTVLGDAWDARQMFF.

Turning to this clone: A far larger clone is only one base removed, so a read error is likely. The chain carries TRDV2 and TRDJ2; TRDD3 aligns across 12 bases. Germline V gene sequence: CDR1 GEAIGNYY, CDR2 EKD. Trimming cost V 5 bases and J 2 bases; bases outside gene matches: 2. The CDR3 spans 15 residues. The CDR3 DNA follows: TGTGCCTGTGGCTGGGGGATACGATTGACAGCACAACTCTTCTTT. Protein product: CACGWGIRLTAQLFF.

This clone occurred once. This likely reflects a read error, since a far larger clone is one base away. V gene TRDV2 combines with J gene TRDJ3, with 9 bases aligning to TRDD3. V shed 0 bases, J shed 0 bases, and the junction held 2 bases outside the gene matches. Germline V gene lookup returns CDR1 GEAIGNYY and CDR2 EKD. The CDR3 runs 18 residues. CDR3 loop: CACDTAGGCSWDTRQMFF. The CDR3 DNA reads TGTGCCTGTGACACCGCTGGGGGATGCTCCTGGGACACCCGACAGATGTTTTTC.

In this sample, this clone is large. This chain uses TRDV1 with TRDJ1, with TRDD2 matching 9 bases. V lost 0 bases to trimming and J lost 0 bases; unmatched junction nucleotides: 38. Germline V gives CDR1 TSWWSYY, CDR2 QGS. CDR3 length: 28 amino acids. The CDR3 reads CALGELVPPTGPSYPVPVRGIYTDKLIF. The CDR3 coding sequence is TGTGCTCTTGGGGAACTAGTTCCGCCCACCGGCCCTTCCTACCCAGTCCCCGTAAGGGGGATTTACACCGATAAACTCATCTTT.

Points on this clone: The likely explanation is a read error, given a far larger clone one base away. In nucleotides, the CDR3 is TGTGCCTGTGACACCGTACTGGGGGATGGCTCCTGGGACACCCGACAGATGTTTTTC. This encodes CACDTVLGDGSWDTRQMFF. The chain links TRDV2 to TRDJ3, with 10 bases that match TRDD3. The CDR3 is made up of 19 amino acids. Germline-derived CDR1 and CDR2 are GEAIGNYY and EKD. The trim removed 0 bases at V and 0 bases at J, leaving 4 bases unmatched.